This TCR beta chain was identified in a study of CD8 T cells in ankylosing spondylitis. Study-wide results and limits: Disease-linked clones had a CD8+ phenotype and relatively low frequency in peripheral blood. Reports of some motif variants in reactive arthritis synovial fluid and blood predate this one. Within ankylosing spondylitis blood, a TCR beta motif made up of seven or eight highly homologous variants appeared to be characteristic.

This clonotype was found a few times. No antigen is known for it. In making TCR beta libraries, quantitative 5'-RACE with molecular barcodes was used. TCRdb re-called the 5' RACE reads through MiXCR, storing one row per CDR3 protein. The sample has roughly 200,000 distinct CDR3 sequences, roughly 13% seen once. The germline V gene has CDR1 KGHSH and CDR2 LQKENI. There are 15 residues in the CDR3. With 6 bases removed from V and 4 bases from J, the gap between germline ends came to 18 bases. The clonotype comes from a male donor with ankylosing spondylitis or in good health (not recorded which). Specimen: blood, either unsorted or a sorted T cell fraction (not recorded which). This chain uses TRBV18 with TRBJ1-2; D might be TRBD1 (6 bases). This chain's CDR3 is CASSRIGQLSYGYTF. CDR3 nucleotide sequence: TGTGCCAGCTCTCGAATCGGACAGTTGTCCTATGGCTACACCTTC. Variable domain in full (rest from reference TRBV18 and TRBJ1-2): NAGVMQNPRHLVRRRGQEARLRCSPMKGHSHVYWYRQLPEEGLKFMVYLQKENIIDESGMPKERFSAEFPKEGPSILRIQQVVRGDSAAYFCASSRIGQLSYGYTFGSGTRLTVV.